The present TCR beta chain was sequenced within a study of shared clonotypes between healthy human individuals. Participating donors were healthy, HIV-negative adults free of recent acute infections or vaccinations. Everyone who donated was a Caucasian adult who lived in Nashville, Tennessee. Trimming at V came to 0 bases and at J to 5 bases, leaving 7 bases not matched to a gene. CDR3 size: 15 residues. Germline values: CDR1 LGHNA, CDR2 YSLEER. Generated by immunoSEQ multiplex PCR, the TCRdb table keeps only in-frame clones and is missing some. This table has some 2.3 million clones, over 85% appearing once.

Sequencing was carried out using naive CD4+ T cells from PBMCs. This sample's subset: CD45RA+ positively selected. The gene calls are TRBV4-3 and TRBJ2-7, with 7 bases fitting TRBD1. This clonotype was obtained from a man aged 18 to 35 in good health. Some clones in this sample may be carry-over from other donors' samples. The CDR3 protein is CASSQDILTGNEQYF. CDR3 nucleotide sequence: TGCGCCAGCAGCCAAGACATATTGACAGGGAACGAGCAGTACTTC.